This T cell receptor (beta chain) was sequenced during a study of tissue T cells after allogeneic stem cell transplantation. Comparators were a few non-transplant cancer patients without known GI disease. This clone was detected a few times. The antigen is undetermined. Broader study findings: Sampling depth was limited, and the cohort was small and clinically varied. Tissue-detected TCR repertoire was only partly captured by blood and spleen T cells.

V shed 4 bases and J shed 4 bases, with 4 bases lying between them. From germline, CDR1 is MDHEN and CDR2 SYDVKM. The CDR3 extends over 12 amino acids. TCRbeta CDR3 was sequenced at survey depth with template counts. Sequencing used immunoSEQ multiplex PCR; TCRdb keeps in-frame clones, though not all of them. The sample includes thousands of clones, just under 70% of them seen just once. This TCR was sampled from a male donor at least 60 years old with lung cancer. The sequenced sample was tissue from the right colon, obtained at autopsy. The chain uses TRBV28 and TRBJ2-2; D is ambiguous. CDR3 sequence (DNA): TGTGCCAGCAGTTCTTCCACCGGGGAGCTGTTTTTT. Amino acids: CASSSSTGELFF.